Listed below are T cell receptor beta chains from one sample, sequenced in a study of OX40 agonist ivuxolimab in advanced cancers. Sequencing used immunoSEQ multiplex PCR; TCRdb keeps in-frame clones, though not all of them. The profile shows 60,000 or so clones, about 92% of them singletons. Sequenced material: CD4+ or CD8+ T cells sorted from blood, taken in a trial of the OX40 agonist ivuxolimab. The receptors were sampled from an adult with an advanced solid tumor such as melanoma, head and neck, liver or kidney cancer. Both conserved end residues are part of each CDR3. D genes are given only for firm matches. Not all rows give a size; the values are once, few, many and, for expanded clones, a class.

>TRBV6-6|.|.
CASSYSRGYEQYF
>TRBV11-2|.|.
CASSSNSPLHF
>TRBV27|.|.
CASYTPDTYNEQFF
>TRBV6-5|.|few
CASSLNQPQHF
>TRBV6-6|.|.
CASSYGRNYGYTF
>TRBV6-5|.|.
CASSYFGFMEHNEQFF
>TRBV30|.|.
CAWSVWGSTEAFF
>TRBV6-1|.|.
CASSEDWSLEAFF
>TRBV5-6|TRBD1|.
CASSWDRAGNTIYF
>TRBV6-6|.|.
CASSYSSSLGYGYTF
>TRBV27|.|.
CASSHYKNTEAFF
>TRBV19|.|.
CASSMGSGAGYGYTF
>TRBV30|.|.
CAWSVRGGAADTQYF
>TRBV6-6|TRBD2|.
CASRGLAGGSVETQYF
>TRBV4-1|.|.
CASSDRQAQETQYF
>TRBV7-8|.|.
CASVPGGSNQPQHF
>TRBV2|TRBD1|.
CASRLQGARNEQFF
>TRBV7-9|.|.
CASSESFPDEQFF
>TRBV27|TRBD2|.
CASSHGGGLKAQYF
>TRBV28|.|once
CASTRFPLYSGNTIYF
>TRBV20-1|.|.
CSAASGNEQFF
>TRBV28|TRBD1|.
CASSSLGQTDSNQPQHF
>TRBV9|.|.
CASSSPRGNYGYTF
>TRBV5-3|TRBD2|.
CARSDSGSSYNEQFF
>TRBV6-5|.|.
CASSYSLQGNQPQHF
>TRBV30|.|.
CAWSVVQDTQYF
>TRBV7-8|.|once
CAGRGSGTDTQYF
>TRBV28|.|.
CASIGQYSNQPQHF
>TRBV6-5|.|.
CASSYNLLNTGELFF
>TRBV4-3|TRBD2|.
CASSQYGTSYEQFF
>TRBV2|.|.
CASSTQGTGNTIYF
>TRBV30|.|.
CAWSTGRHQPQHF
>TRBV6-5|.|.
CASRSDGTGELFF
>TRBV6-6|TRBD2|.
CASSSRGGSQNNEQFF
>TRBV27|.|medium-sized
CASSLLGDEQFF